The 13 T cell receptor beta chains listed next were all sequenced from one sample in a study of Graves' ophthalmopathy and Graves' hyperthyroidism. Beta-chain TCR CDR3 regions were amplified from RNA transcripts. HTBI primers served in a first-round RT-PCR, which a second-round multiplex PCR followed. TCRdb used MiXCR to reprocess the multiplex PCR reads, holding one entry per CDR3 protein. The table has around 1.1 million distinct CDR3 sequences, approximately 35% seen once. Sequences were obtained from peripheral blood or thyroid tissue (not recorded which). The receptors come from an adult man with Graves' hyperthyroidism.

This clonotype was counted many times. The chain combines TRBV5-1 with TRBJ1-1, with D possibly TRBD1 on 5 matching bases. From germline, CDR1 is SGHRS and CDR2 YFSETQ. The V end was cut by 6 bases, the J end by 7 bases, with 16 bases between. The CDR3 is 13 residues long. The CDR3 spells CASKAGPASEAFF. CDR3 bases: TGCGCCAGCAAAGCAGGGCCCGCTAGTGAAGCTTTCTTT. Filled out from reference TRBV5-1 and TRBJ1-1, the complete variable domain reads KAGVTQTPRYLIKTRGQQVTLSCSPISGHRSVSWYQQTPGQGLQFLFEYFSETQRNKGNFPGRFSGRQFSNSRSEMNVSTLELGDSALYLCASKAGPASEAFFGQGTRLTVV.

This clonotype was counted at least ten times. The J gene is TRBJ1-2, the V gene TRBV5-6; D unclear. Germline V lookup: CDR1 SGHDT, CDR2 YYEEEE. The CDR3 is made up of 13 amino acids. V lost 9 bases to trimming and J lost 2 bases, with 14 bases between them. The DNA for the CDR3 is TGTGCCACCTCGAATCACCCAAACTATGGCTACACCTTC. It translates to CATSNHPNYGYTF.

This clonotype was detected only a few times. The V gene is TRBV7-9, the J gene TRBJ2-2; 8 bases fit TRBD1. This CDR3 is 15 amino acids long. The trim removed 4 bases at V and 6 bases at J, leaving 7 bases unmatched. In germline, CDR1 is SEHNR, CDR2 FQNEAQ (reference sequence). Here the CDR3 reads CASSSDRASSGELFF. The CDR3 nucleotides read TGTGCCAGCAGCTCGGACAGGGCGAGCTCCGGGGAGCTGTTTTTT. Combining the CDR3 with reference TRBV7-9 and TRBJ2-2 gives the whole variable domain DTGVSQNPRHKITKRGQNVTFRCDPISEHNRLYWYRQTLGQGPEFLTYFQNEAQLEKSRLLSDRFSAERPKGSFSTLEIQRTEQGDSAMYLCASSSDRASSGELFFGEGSRLTVL.

This clonotype came up many times. The V and J genes are TRBV2 and TRBJ2-6; D gene uncertain. This CDR3 has 18 amino acids. V gave up 3 bases and J gave up 0 bases, with 15 bases separating them. CDR1 is SNHLY, CDR2 FYNNEI, per germline. The CDR3 DNA is TGTGCCAGCAGTGACTATAGTAATTTTGGCTCTGGGGCCAACGTCCTGACTTTC. It translates to CASSDYSNFGSGANVLTF.

The chain joins TRBV6-6 to TRBJ2-7; TRBD2 matches 7 bases. This CDR3 comprises 15 residues. Trimming removed 0 bases from V and 3 bases from J; junction bases left unmatched: 5. Germline values: CDR1 MNHNY, CDR2 SVGAGI (reference sequence). DNA for the CDR3: TGTGCCAGCAGTTACTCGGGGGGGGTTGTCTACGAGCAGTACTTC. Its protein product is CASSYSGGVVYEQYF.

The chain is built from TRBV20-1 and TRBJ1-5; possible D gene TRBD1, 5 bases. Per germline, CDR1 DFQATT and CDR2 SNEGSKA (reference sequence). With 3 bases removed from V and 0 bases from J, the gap between germline ends came to 24 bases. The length of the CDR3 is 19 residues. CDR3 DNA sequence: TGCAGTGCTAGTCAACCGGGACCTCCGAGAGATTATAGCAATCAGCCCCAGCATTTT. The encoded protein is CSASQPGPPRDYSNQPQHF.

This clonotype was detected a few times. The chain links TRBV14 to TRBJ2-5; the match to TRBD2 covers 7 bases. Germline CDR1 is SGHDN and CDR2 is FVKESK. The V and J ends lost 1 base and 7 bases, in that order; junction bases with no gene match: 6. This CDR3 contains 14 residues. This CDR3 is CASSQVLSGGTQYF. In DNA form, the CDR3 reads TGTGCCAGCAGCCAAGTACTCTCGGGAGGGACCCAGTACTTC.

Details on this clonotype: A much larger clonotype is one base distant, so this may be a read error. The gene calls are TRBV6-5 and TRBJ1-6; 9 positions match TRBD1. CDR1 and CDR2 (germline): MNHEY, SVGAGI. Unmatched junction bases numbered 4, after V lost 0 bases and J lost 7 bases. There are 16 residues in the CDR3. In DNA, the CDR3 is TGTGCCAGCAGTTACTCCGGGACAGGGAGAAATTCACCCCTCCACTTT. Protein sequence: CASSYSGTGRNSPLHF.

V is TRBV10-3 and J is TRBJ1-5; 7 positions match TRBD1. The V gene end was trimmed by 10 bases and the J gene end by 2 bases; junction bases not matched to a gene: 8. Germline loops: CDR1 ENHRY, CDR2 SYGVKD. This CDR3 region has 14 residues. Written as DNA, the CDR3 is TGTGCCACAGCACAGGGGACCCGCAATCAGCCCCAGCATTTT. Amino acids: CATAQGTRNQPQHF.

The chain is built from TRBV10-3 and TRBJ2-3; 7 positions agree with TRBD2. There are 14 residues in the CDR3. Germline V lookup: CDR1 ENHRY, CDR2 SYGVKD. Trimming removed 4 bases from V and 3 bases from J; junction bases left unmatched: 4. The CDR3, as DNA: TGTGCCATCAGTGCGCTAGCGGCTACAGATACGCAGTATTTT. Amino acids: CAISALAATDTQYF.

On this clonotype itself: At one boundary the junction diverges from the germline segment, which might be a read error. The V gene is TRBV7-8, the J gene TRBJ1-2; TRBD1 is a possible D gene (6 bases). CDR1 is SGHVS and CDR2 is FQNEAQ in the germline V gene. CDR3 length equals 15 residues. The CDR3 bases are TGTGCCAGCAGCTTGCGAGGGGGACTACTCGCATTTTTAGCCTTC. This codes for CASSLRGGLLAFLAF.

This clonotype showed up just a few times. At one end the junction does not follow the germline gene, possibly because of a read error. This sequence joins TRBV4-1 and TRBJ2-7, with D uncertain. This CDR3 spans 13 amino acids. Germline lookup yields CDR1 MGHRA and CDR2 YSYEKL. Here the CDR3 DNA reads TGTGCCAGCAGCCAAGACATCACCTACGAGCAGTACTTC. Translating gives CASSQDITYEQYF.

About this clonotype: One end of the junction does not line up with germline, which may come from a read error. J is TRBJ2-2 and V is TRBV10-1, with 7 bases lining up with TRBD1. Germline CDR1 WNHNN, CDR2 SYGVQD (reference sequence). CDR3 size: 14 residues. CDR3 residues: CASRYTGDTGELFF. CDR3 coding DNA: TGTGCCAGCAGATATACAGGGGACACCGGGGAGCTGTTTTTT.